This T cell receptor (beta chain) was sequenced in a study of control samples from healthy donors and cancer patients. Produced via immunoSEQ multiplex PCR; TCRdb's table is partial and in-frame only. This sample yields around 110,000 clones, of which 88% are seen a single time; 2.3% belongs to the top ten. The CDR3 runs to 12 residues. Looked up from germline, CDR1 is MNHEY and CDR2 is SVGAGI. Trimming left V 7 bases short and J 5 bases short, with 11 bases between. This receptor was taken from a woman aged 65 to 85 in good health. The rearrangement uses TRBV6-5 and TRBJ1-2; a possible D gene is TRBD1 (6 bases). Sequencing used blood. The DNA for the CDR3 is TGTGCCAGCAACCTACAGGGTTATGGCTACACCTTC. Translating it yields CASNLQGYGYTF.